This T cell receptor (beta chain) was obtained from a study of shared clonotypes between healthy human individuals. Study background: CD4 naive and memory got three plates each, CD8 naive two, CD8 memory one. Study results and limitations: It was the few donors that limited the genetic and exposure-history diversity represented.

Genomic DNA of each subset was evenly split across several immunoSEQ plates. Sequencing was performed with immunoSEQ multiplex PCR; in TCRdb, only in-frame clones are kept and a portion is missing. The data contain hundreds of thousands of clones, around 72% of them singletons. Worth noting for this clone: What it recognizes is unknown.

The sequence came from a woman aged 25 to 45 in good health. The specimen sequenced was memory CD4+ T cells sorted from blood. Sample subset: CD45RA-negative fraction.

The CDR3 region is CASTQGDQETQYF. DNA of the CDR3: TGTGCCAGCACACAGGGTGACCAAGAGACCCAGTACTTC. V is TRBV2 and J is TRBJ2-5; D perhaps matches TRBD1 (6 bases). CDR3 length equals 13 residues. The germline V and J ends were trimmed by 7 bases and 0 bases, with 9 bases remaining between them. In germline, CDR1 is SNHLY, CDR2 FYNNEI.